Below, 16 T cell receptor beta chains from the same sample are listed, as sequenced in a study of blood T cells in healthy people across ages. Then a second PCR, running about 6 to 11 cycles, was carried out with a sample-barcoded 5' primer and a J-beta primer mix. TCRdb called the 5' RACE reads again in MiXCR, with one record for every CDR3 protein. The table lists 1.5 million to 1.9 million distinct CDR3 sequences, less than 45% of them singletons, with approximately 4% in the top ten. Sample: blood. These receptors all stem from a woman aged 18-29 years in good health.

This chain uses TRBV5-1 with TRBJ2-1; TRBD1 matches at 11 bases. Germline CDR1 is SGHRS and CDR2 is YFSETQ. V was pared by 3 bases and J by 2 bases, with 4 bases of the junction left unmatched. CDR3 length: 16 residues. The CDR3 region has the DNA TGCGCCAGCAGCTGGGGGACAGGGGGAACCTACAATGAGCAGTTCTTC. Amino acid sequence: CASSWGTGGTYNEQFF.

The V and J genes are TRBV28 and TRBJ2-1; weak D call: TRBD2 (5 bases). The V and J ends lost 1 base and 14 bases respectively, with 18 bases between them. The CDR3 has 14 amino acids. The germline CDR1 and CDR2 sequences are MDHEN and SYDVKM. In DNA form, the CDR3 reads TGTGCCAGCAGTTTATCCCCTCCCCTGGGAGACGAGTTCTTC. Protein product: CASSLSPPLGDEFF.

This clonotype has only a few counts. The chain employs TRBV4-3 and TRBJ1-4, with D possibly matching TRBD1 (6 bases). V gave up 0 bases and J gave up 8 bases, with 19 bases separating them. This CDR3 has 17 residues. Germline V gene sequence: CDR1 LGHNA, CDR2 YSLEER. CDR3 nucleotide sequence: TGCGCCAGCAGCCAAGATTTGTCGTGGGGGGCAAGGGAAAAACTGTTTTTT. Protein sequence: CASSQDLSWGAREKLFF.

The chain employs TRBV10-2 and TRBJ1-6; perhaps TRBD1 as D (5 bases). Germline V gene lookup returns CDR1 WSHSY and CDR2 SAAADI. V was clipped by 7 bases and J by 7 bases, with 11 bases between them. CDR3 size: 13 residues. CDR3 coding DNA: TGCGCCAGCACAGGGCAGATGAATTCACCCCTCCACTTT. Protein: CASTGQMNSPLHF.

V gene TRBV6-2 or TRBV6-3 combines with J gene TRBJ1-5, with D tentatively TRBD1 (5 bases). Trimming took off 7 bases at V and 3 bases at J, with 13 bases between the two ends. CDR1 MNHEY and CDR2 SVGEGT come from the germline V gene. CDR3 length equals 14 residues. The CDR3 DNA reads TGTGCCAGCACCCAAGGGGAGTTCAATCAGCCCCAGCATTTT. Protein sequence: CASTQGEFNQPQHF.

The genes are TRBV6-2 or TRBV6-3 and TRBJ1-6; possible D gene TRBD1, 6 bases. The V gene lost 6 bases and the J gene lost 18 bases, with 24 bases spanning the gap. The length of the CDR3 is 14 residues. Germline V gene sequence: CDR1 MNHEY, CDR2 SVGEGT. For the CDR3, the DNA is TGTGCCAGCAGGGTTCCTGGGACATTCGGATCCCCCCACTTT. Amino acids: CASRVPGTFGSPHF.

The table lists this clonotype with a few counts. The V gene is TRBV11-1, the J gene TRBJ2-3; no firm D call. In germline, CDR1 is SGHAT, CDR2 FQDESV (reference sequence). V gave up 2 bases and J gave up 6 bases, with 9 bases separating them. The CDR3 runs 13 residues. CDR3 in amino acids: CASSLYPVDTQYF. The DNA for the CDR3 is TGTGCCAGCAGCTTATACCCGGTGGATACGCAGTATTTT. Filled out from reference TRBV11-1 and TRBJ2-3, the complete variable domain reads EAEVAQSPRYKITEKSQAVAFWCDPISGHATLYWYRQILGQGPELLVQFQDESVVDDSQLPKDRFSAERLKGVDSTLKIQPAELGDSAMYLCASSLYPVDTQYFGPGTRLTVL.

The chain combines TRBV5-1 with TRBJ2-3; 8 nucleotides match TRBD2. V dropped 2 bases and J dropped 9; count of bases not matched to a gene: 8. CDR3 length: 14 residues. Looked up from germline, CDR1 is SGHRS and CDR2 is YFSETQ. DNA of the CDR3: TGCGCCAGCAGCTTTAGCGGGGAGGCGGGGACGCAGTATTTT. Translating gives CASSFSGEAGTQYF.

This clonotype was recorded at least ten times. The J gene is TRBJ2-1, the V gene TRBV5-1; TRBD2 agrees at 8 bases. CDR1 SGHRS and CDR2 YFSETQ come from the germline V gene. The CDR3 runs to 17 residues. J was trimmed by 3 bases and V by 0 bases; bases with no gene match: 8. The CDR3 loop is CASSLAITLADYNEQFF. CDR3 nucleotides: TGCGCCAGCAGCTTGGCAATCACACTAGCGGACTACAATGAGCAGTTCTTC.

In this sample, this clonotype turned up a few times. V gene TRBV7-2 combines with J gene TRBJ2-5; D is possibly TRBD1 (5 bases). This CDR3 has 12 amino acids. Germline V gene data show CDR1 as SGHTA and CDR2 as FQGNSA. The V end was cut by 8 bases, the J end by 5 bases, with 12 bases between. CDR3 region: CASAQPGETQYF. CDR3 coding DNA: TGTGCCAGCGCTCAACCAGGGGAGACCCAGTACTTC.

With regard to this clonotype: A much larger clone differs from this one at a single base, so this may be a read error. The chain uses TRBV4-1 and TRBJ2-1; D uncertain. The CDR3 extends over 14 amino acids. Germline V gives CDR1 MGHRA, CDR2 YSYEKL. Trimming stripped 4 bases from V and 10 bases from J, with 17 bases between. CDR3 amino acids: CASSPGFAGYEQFF. CDR3 DNA sequence: TGCGCCAGCAGCCCGGGTTTTGCAGGCTACGAGCAGTTCTTC.

V is TRBV7-9 and J is TRBJ2-7; D is ambiguous. Germline V gene sequence: CDR1 SEHNR, CDR2 FQNEAQ (reference sequence). The CDR3 is 18 residues long. The V end was cut by 4 bases, the J end by 7 bases, with 29 bases between. The CDR3 loop reads CASSSHIVLGITYNEQYF. The CDR3 nucleotides read TGTGCCAGCAGCTCACACATCGTTCTGGGGATAACCTACAATGAGCAGTACTTC.

The chain is built from TRBV7-6 and TRBJ1-5; no reliable D call. Germline-derived CDR1 and CDR2 are SGHVS and FNYEAQ. V shed 0 bases and J shed 0 bases, with 6 bases lying between them. The CDR3 is 15 amino acids. The CDR3: CASSLASSSNQPQHF. As DNA, the CDR3 is TGTGCCAGCAGCTTAGCGAGTAGTAGCAATCAGCCCCAGCATTTT. The full variable domain, in which reference TRBV7-6 and TRBJ1-5 provide the parts outside the CDR3, is GAGVSQSPRYKVTKRGQDVALRCDPISGHVSLYWYRQALGQGPEFLTYFNYEAQQDKSGLPNDRFSAERPEGSISTLTIQRTEQRDSAMYRCASSLASSSNQPQHFGDGTRLSIL.

The rearrangement links TRBV12-3 or TRBV12-4 to TRBJ2-7; D not certain. The CDR3 loop spans 17 amino acids. V was trimmed by 2 bases and J by 3 bases, leaving 20 bases between them. DNA for the CDR3: TGTGCCAGCAGTTTAATATCGTTGGCAGGAGTTTACTACGAGCAGTACTTC. This encodes CASSLISLAGVYYEQYF.

The V and J genes are TRBV7-2 and TRBJ2-7; 9 positions agree with TRBD2. This CDR3 has 17 amino acids. The V and J ends lost 2 bases and 7 bases, in that order; junction bases with no gene match: 15. The V gene's germline CDR1 is SGHTA and CDR2 FQGNSA. The CDR3 sequence is CASSLYWSGGLYNEQYF. The DNA of the CDR3 is TGTGCCAGCAGCTTATACTGGAGCGGGGGGCTCTACAATGAGCAGTACTTC.

This clonotype was detected a few times. In DNA form, the CDR3 reads TGCAGCGCTTACCCTTCGGCTGGGGCCAACGTCCTGACTTTC. Amino acids: CSAYPSAGANVLTF. The chain is built from TRBV20-1 and TRBJ2-6; unclear D gene. CDR1 is DFQATT, CDR2 SNEGSKA, per germline (reference sequence). The CDR3 sequence is 14 residues long.